The 28 T cell receptor beta chains reported below all come from one sample, sequenced in a study of blood T cell repertoires in COVID-19. The data were produced by immunoSEQ multiplex PCR, yet TCRdb's version contains in-frame clones alone and is incomplete. Among a few hundred thousand clones listed, nearly 90% were seen once. Sequenced: peripheral blood. The receptors were sampled from a woman aged 60-70 years with COVID-19, enrolled during active disease.

This rearrangement joins TRBV10-3 to TRBJ2-7, with TRBD2 matching over 15 bases. The germline V gene has CDR1 ENHRY and CDR2 SYGVKD. V dropped 3 bases and J dropped 2; count of bases not matched to a gene: 11. CDR3 length equals 19 residues. This CDR3 reads CAISDRGKGLAGGTYEQYF. The CDR3 nucleotides read TGTGCCATCAGTGACCGAGGAAAGGGACTAGCGGGGGGAACCTACGAGCAGTACTTC.

This clone was observed a single time. The chain uses TRBV30 and TRBJ1-2; 9 nucleotides match TRBD1. V lost 8 bases to trimming and J lost 10 bases; unmatched junction nucleotides: 8. The germline CDR1 and CDR2 sequences are GTSNPN and SVGIG (reference sequence). The CDR3 has 11 amino acids. DNA for the CDR3: TGTGCCACCGGACAGGGGAACGTCTACACCTTC. This sequence encodes CATGQGNVYTF.

The chain combines TRBV7-9 with TRBJ1-1; the D gene is possibly TRBD1 (5 bases). Trimming removed 3 bases at V and 11 bases at J, with 19 bases between. CDR1 SEHNR and CDR2 FQNEAQ come from the germline V gene (reference sequence). CDR3 length: 14 amino acids. The CDR3 region has the DNA TGTGCCAGCAGCTTTCGGGGCGGGAGGTCTCGGGCTTTCTTT. Amino acid sequence: CASSFRGGRSRAFF.

This chain connects TRBV19 to TRBJ2-7; possible D gene TRBD1, 7 bases. This CDR3 comprises 17 residues. V dropped 3 bases and J dropped 2 bases, with 20 bases sitting between them. Germline CDR1 reads LNHDA; CDR2 reads SQIVND (reference sequence). As DNA, the CDR3 is TGTGCCAGTAGTATTAGTAGGAGGCAGGGGGGTACCTACGAGCAGTACTTC. It specifies CASSISRRQGGTYEQYF.

The V call is TRBV7-2, the J call TRBJ1-1, with unresolved D. V lost 1 base, J lost 1 base, and 10 bases lay in between. The CDR3 is 15 residues long. Germline CDR1 SGHTA, CDR2 FQGNSA. The CDR3 here is CASSLVSGSNTEAFF. The DNA of the CDR3 is TGTGCCAGCAGCTTAGTGTCAGGATCGAACACTGAAGCTTTCTTT. The variable domain in full, with the rest retrieved from reference TRBV7-2 and TRBJ1-1, is GAGVSQSPSNKVTEKGKDVELRCDPISGHTALYWYRQSLGQGLEFLIYFQGNSAPDKSGLPSDRFSAERTGGSVSTLTIQRTQQEDSAVYLCASSLVSGSNTEAFFGQGTRLTVV.

In its sample, this clone was seen once. The chain combines TRBV4-1 with TRBJ1-1; D not resolved. The CDR3 is 16 residues long. Trimming removed 1 base from V and 0 bases from J, with 12 bases in between. The germline V gene has CDR1 MGHRA and CDR2 YSYEKL. This chain's CDR3 is CASSQGMRIMNTEAFF. The CDR3 DNA reads as TGCGCCAGCAGCCAAGGTATGAGAATAATGAACACTGAAGCTTTCTTT.

CDR3 in DNA: TGCAGCGTACTAACGGATGAAAAACTGTTTTTT. Amino acid sequence: CSVLTDEKLFF. This chain connects TRBV29-1 to TRBJ1-4; D call uncertain. V dropped 6 bases and J dropped 6 bases, with 8 bases sitting between them. CDR1 and CDR2 from the germline V gene are SQVTM and ANQGSEA. This CDR3 region has 11 residues.

The chain links TRBV9 to TRBJ2-1, with 12 nucleotides matching TRBD2. CDR3 length: 16 residues. J lost 2 bases, V lost 4 bases, and 4 bases had no gene match. Germline values: CDR1 SGDLS, CDR2 YYNGEE. Here the CDR3 reads CASSFLAGGPYNEQFF. The CDR3 nucleotides are TGTGCCAGCAGCTTTCTAGCGGGGGGGCCCTACAATGAGCAGTTCTTC.

This clone was picked up one time. The chain couples TRBV4-1 to TRBJ1-2; 7 bases are shared with TRBD1. Looked up from germline, CDR1 is MGHRA and CDR2 is YSYEKL. The CDR3 has 15 amino acids. V shed 4 bases and J 4 bases; nucleotides not matched to a gene: 9. The CDR3 here is CASSPGTAVTYGYTF. DNA for the CDR3: TGCGCCAGCAGCCCGGGGACAGCCGTGACCTATGGCTACACCTTC.

The V call is TRBV12-3 or TRBV12-4, the J call TRBJ2-3; D is unclear. Trimming cost V 6 bases and J 4 bases, with 5 bases left between them. This CDR3 region has 11 residues. The CDR3 bases are TGTGCCAGCAGCCCCTCAGATACGCAGTATTTT. It encodes CASSPSDTQYF.

The chain links TRBV7-2 to TRBJ1-2, with 8 nucleotides matching TRBD1. The CDR3 length is 14 residues. The V segment lost 1 base and the J segment 7 bases; nucleotides outside the gene matches: 5. CDR1 is SGHTA, CDR2 FQGNSA, per germline. The DNA for the CDR3 is TGTGCCAGCAGCTTAGATCAGGGGGCGGGTGGCTACACCTTC. Residues: CASSLDQGAGGYTF.

The rearrangement joins TRBV7-8 to TRBJ1-1; 7 bases are shared with TRBD1. The CDR3 covers 15 residues. The V segment lost 5 bases and the J segment 5 bases; nucleotides outside the gene matches: 11. Germline V gene lookup returns CDR1 SGHVS and CDR2 FQNEAQ. DNA of the CDR3: TGTGCCAGCAGCCGAGAAACAGGGGAGTTGACTGAAGCTTTCTTT. It codes for CASSRETGELTEAFF.

The rearrangement links TRBV9 to TRBJ2-2; weak D call: TRBD1 (5 bases). This CDR3 has 16 residues. Germline V gene sequence: CDR1 SGDLS, CDR2 YYNGEE. The V gene lost 4 bases and the J gene lost 2 bases, with 15 bases spanning the gap. The CDR3 loop is CASSPNPQGNTGELFF. In DNA form, the CDR3 reads TGTGCCAGCAGCCCCAACCCCCAGGGAAACACCGGGGAGCTGTTTTTT.

J is TRBJ2-1 and V is TRBV4-3, with 11 nucleotides matching TRBD2. The CDR3 totals 16 residues. Germline V CDR1 and CDR2: LGHNA, YSLEER. With V trimmed by 4 bases and J by 5 bases, 7 bases remained unmatched. CDR3 sequence reads: CASSPGASGGNNEQFF. In DNA, the CDR3 is TGCGCCAGCAGCCCAGGGGCTAGCGGGGGGAACAATGAGCAGTTCTTC.

This chain connects TRBV2 to TRBJ1-2; no definite D call. Per germline, CDR1 SNHLY and CDR2 FYNNEI. The V end lost 7 bases, the J end lost 4 bases, and 13 bases lay between the germline ends. The CDR3 runs 13 residues. CDR3 sequence (DNA): TGTGCCAGCACAATGGGCAGCGGCTATGGCTACACCTTC. It yields the protein CASTMGSGYGYTF.

The rearrangement joins TRBV2 to TRBJ1-6, with D possibly being TRBD1 (5 bases). This CDR3 has 12 residues. The germline V gene encodes CDR1 SNHLY and CDR2 FYNNEI. CDR3 amino acids: CASRGVASPLHF. The CDR3 DNA follows: TGTGCTTCGCGGGGGGTTGCTTCACCCCTCCACTTT.

The chain recombines TRBV6-2 or TRBV6-3 with TRBJ1-2; maybe TRBD1 (6 bases). V dropped 6 bases and J dropped 5 bases, with 16 bases sitting between them. This CDR3 is 14 amino acids long. Germline assignment: CDR1 MNHEY and CDR2 SVGEGT. The CDR3 DNA follows: TGTGCCAGCAGCGACAGGTCCACAATTTATGGCTACACCTTC. Translation: CASSDRSTIYGYTF.

V gene TRBV6-5 combines with J gene TRBJ1-1; 8 bases are a match to TRBD1. CDR1 is MNHEY and CDR2 is SVGAGI in the germline V gene. This CDR3 has 14 amino acids. V gave up 7 bases and J gave up 3 bases; unmatched junction bases: 7. CDR3 sequence (DNA): TGTGCCAGCACCTATGACAGGGGAGACACTGAAGCTTTCTTT. It specifies CASTYDRGDTEAFF.

The chain employs TRBV9 and TRBJ1-1; D ambiguous. V lost 3 bases to trimming and J lost 1 base, with 10 bases between them. CDR1 is SGDLS, CDR2 YYNGEE, per germline. The CDR3 contains 14 residues. The chain's CDR3 is CASSALRQNTEAFF. The CDR3 DNA reads as TGTGCCAGCAGCGCTTTGAGGCAGAACACTGAAGCTTTCTTT. Using reference TRBV9 and TRBJ1-1 for the parts outside the CDR3, the full variable domain is DSGVTQTPKHLITATGQRVTLRCSPRSGDLSVYWYQQSLDQGLQFLIQYYNGEERAKGNILERFSAQQFPDLHSELNLSSLELGDSALYFCASSALRQNTEAFFGQGTRLTVV.

This chain uses TRBV6-5 with TRBJ2-1; 8 nucleotides match TRBD1. Unmatched junction bases numbered 6, after V lost 4 bases and J lost 4 bases. The CDR3 runs to 15 residues. Germline V gene data show CDR1 as MNHEY and CDR2 as SVGAGI. CDR3: CASSFTGQDYNEQFF. The CDR3 coding sequence is TGTGCCAGCAGTTTTACGGGACAGGATTACAATGAGCAGTTCTTC.

The chain recombines TRBV19 with TRBJ1-2; D possibly corresponds to TRBD1 (5 bases). Germline V gene lookup returns CDR1 LNHDA and CDR2 SQIVND (reference sequence). The CDR3 covers 13 residues. Between the trimmed V and J ends, which lost 5 bases and 2 bases, there was a span of 9 bases. The CDR3 DNA reads TGTGCCAGTAGTCCCCCAGGGAACTATGGCTACACCTTC. Its protein product is CASSPPGNYGYTF.

The rearrangement uses TRBV27 and TRBJ2-1; D remains unclear. Germline assignment: CDR1 MNHEY and CDR2 SMNVEV (reference sequence). This CDR3 spans 14 amino acids. Deletions cut 5 bases from V and 2 bases from J, with 10 bases between. DNA of the CDR3: TGTGCCAGCAGTCCGACAAGCCCCTACAATGAGCAGTTCTTC. Its translation: CASSPTSPYNEQFF.

J is TRBJ1-2 and V is TRBV6-5; D not certain. The CDR3 has 14 amino acids. Germline loops: CDR1 MNHEY, CDR2 SVGAGI. The germline V and J ends were trimmed by 2 bases and 2 bases, with 9 bases remaining between them. CDR3 protein: CASSYHGRNYGYTF. The DNA of the CDR3 is TGTGCCAGCAGTTACCATGGCAGGAACTATGGCTACACCTTC.

This chain connects TRBV15 to TRBJ2-7; TRBD1 aligns across 10 bases. The CDR3 runs 18 residues. CDR1 LNHNV and CDR2 YYDKDF come from the germline V gene (reference sequence). Trimming removed 4 bases from V and 2 bases from J; junction bases left unmatched: 14. This CDR3 reads CATSKGLETTGGPYEQYF. The CDR3 DNA is TGTGCCACCAGCAAGGGCCTGGAGACGACAGGGGGCCCCTACGAGCAGTACTTC.

This clone was counted once. V is TRBV3-1 (or the pseudogene TRBV3-2) and J is TRBJ1-2, with 12 bases that match TRBD1. V lost 4 bases, J lost 8 bases, and 5 bases stayed unmatched. Germline values: CDR1 LGHDT, CDR2 YNNKEL (reference sequence). CDR3 length: 14 residues. The DNA for the CDR3 is TGTGCCAGCAGCCTAGGGACAGGGGGCCAGGGCTACACCTTC. This gives the protein CASSLGTGGQGYTF.

J is TRBJ2-2 and V is TRBV19; 9 nucleotides match TRBD2. V shed 4 bases and J 6 bases; nucleotides not matched to a gene: 6. Germline assignment: CDR1 LNHDA and CDR2 SQIVND (reference sequence). The CDR3 loop spans 15 amino acids. CDR3 loop: CASSTPAGGPGELFF. For the CDR3, the DNA is TGTGCCAGTAGTACCCCAGCGGGGGGCCCCGGGGAGCTGTTTTTT.

The chain carries TRBV7-9 and TRBJ2-3, with 8 bases that match TRBD2. This CDR3 comprises 17 residues. Germline V gene data show CDR1 as SEHNR and CDR2 as FQNEAQ (reference sequence). V lost 0 bases and J lost 4; bases outside the gene matches: 9. The CDR3 loop reads CASSLALAGQGADTQYF. Here the CDR3 DNA reads TGTGCCAGCAGCTTAGCGCTAGCGGGCCAAGGAGCAGATACGCAGTATTTT.

Of note for this clone: Within the sample, other DNA sequences also encode this same CDR3. This chain joins TRBV5-1 and TRBJ1-1; D remains unclear. The CDR3 runs 13 residues. The V end lost 0 bases, the J end lost 0 bases, and 3 bases lay between the germline ends. Germline V gene data show CDR1 as SGHRS and CDR2 as YFSETQ. The CDR3 region is CASSLAVNTEAFF. CDR3 nucleotides: TGCGCCAGCAGCTTGGCAGTGAACACTGAAGCTTTCTTT.